The rows below give T cell receptor beta chains drawn from one sample of a study of blood T cell repertoires in COVID-19. Sequenced by immunoSEQ multiplex PCR; TCRdb stores in-frame clones only, minus some. The sample has around 280,000 clones, 85% to 90% seen once; the top ten hold 1.3%. Sequenced: peripheral blood. These TCRs come from a man aged 65-85 years with acute or convalescent COVID-19. Each CDR3 is given with its conserved first and last residue. D genes are given only for firm matches.

>TRBJ1-5|TRBV19|TRBD1
TGTGCCAGTAATAACAGGGGGCGTCAGCCCCAGCATTTT
CASNNRGRQPQHF
>TRBJ1-2|TRBV5-4|-
TGTGCCAGCAGCCCGGTTGGTGGCTATGGCTACACCTTC
CASSPVGGYGYTF
>TRBJ1-1|TRBV6-2/TRBV6-3|-
TGTGCCAGCACCCCCGCAAACATGAACACTGAAGCTTTCTTT
CASTPANMNTEAFF
>TRBJ1-4|TRBV19|TRBD1
TGTGCCAGTAGTCCGACAGGGGCCGTCGCAACTAATGAAAAACTGTTTTTT
CASSPTGAVATNEKLFF
>TRBJ2-3|TRBV6-5|-
TGTGCCAGCAGACCCACAGCTAGCGGCACAGATACGCAGTATTTT
CASRPTASGTDTQYF
>TRBJ2-1|TRBV2|-
TGTGCCAGCATGCATGACGGAGACTACAATGAGCAGTTCTTC
CASMHDGDYNEQFF
>TRBJ1-3|TRBV3-1/TRBV3-2|TRBD1
TGTGCCAGCAGCTTAGCTAGTGGCCAGGGGACAGGGATGGCCTACACCATATATTTT
CASSLASGQGTGMAYTIYF
>TRBJ2-1|TRBV10-1|TRBD2
TGCGCCAGCAGCTCTAGCGGGTTACATGAGCAGTTCTTC
CASSSSGLHEQFF
>TRBJ1-3|TRBV9|-
TGTGCCAGCAGCCCCCACGTGGGGCAAAACGGAAACACCATATATTTT
CASSPHVGQNGNTIYF
>TRBJ1-1|TRBV18|-
TGTGCCAGCTCATCGGAGATGAACACTGAAGCTTTCTTT
CASSSEMNTEAFF
>TRBJ2-7|TRBV7-8|-
TGTGCCAGCAGCTTATTAGCGCTTAAGGACGAGCAGTACTTC
CASSLLALKDEQYF
>TRBJ1-1|TRBV10-3|-
TGTGCCACAACCTGGGACGGACTACAAGCTTTCTTT
CATTWDGLQAFF